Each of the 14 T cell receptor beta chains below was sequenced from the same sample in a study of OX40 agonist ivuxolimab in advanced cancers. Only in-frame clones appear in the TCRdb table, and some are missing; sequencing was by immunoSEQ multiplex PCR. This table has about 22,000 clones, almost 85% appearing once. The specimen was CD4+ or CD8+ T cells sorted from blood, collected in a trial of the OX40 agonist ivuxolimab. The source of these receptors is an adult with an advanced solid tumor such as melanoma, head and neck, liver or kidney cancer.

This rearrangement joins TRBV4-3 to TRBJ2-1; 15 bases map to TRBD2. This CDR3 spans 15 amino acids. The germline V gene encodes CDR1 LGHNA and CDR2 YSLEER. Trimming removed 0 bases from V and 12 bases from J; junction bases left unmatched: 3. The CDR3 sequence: CASSQEGLAGGLQFF. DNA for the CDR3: TGCGCCAGCAGCCAAGAGGGACTAGCGGGGGGCCTGCAGTTCTTC.

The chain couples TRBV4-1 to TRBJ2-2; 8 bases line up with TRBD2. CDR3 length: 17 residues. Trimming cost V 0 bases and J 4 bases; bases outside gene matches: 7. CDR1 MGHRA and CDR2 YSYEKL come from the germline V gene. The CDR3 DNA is TGCGCCAGCAGCCAAGATCTTCGGCTAGCGGGCACCGGGGAGCTGTTTTTT. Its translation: CASSQDLRLAGTGELFF.

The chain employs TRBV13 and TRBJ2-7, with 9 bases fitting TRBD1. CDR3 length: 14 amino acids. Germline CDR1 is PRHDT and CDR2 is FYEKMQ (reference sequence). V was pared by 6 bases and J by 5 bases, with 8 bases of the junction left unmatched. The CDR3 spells CASSTPGTGNEQYF. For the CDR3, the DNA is TGTGCCAGCAGTACCCCGGGGACAGGGAACGAGCAGTACTTC.

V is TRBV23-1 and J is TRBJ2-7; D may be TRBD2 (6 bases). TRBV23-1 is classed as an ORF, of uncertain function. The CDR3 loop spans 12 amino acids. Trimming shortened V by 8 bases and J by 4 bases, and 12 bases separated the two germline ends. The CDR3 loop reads CASPTRGYEQYF. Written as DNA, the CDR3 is TGCGCCAGCCCCACGCGGGGATACGAGCAGTACTTC.

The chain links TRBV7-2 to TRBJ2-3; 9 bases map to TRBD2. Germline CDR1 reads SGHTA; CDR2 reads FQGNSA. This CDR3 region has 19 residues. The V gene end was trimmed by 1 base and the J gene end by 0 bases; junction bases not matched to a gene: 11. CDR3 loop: CASSLVGGGALSSTDTQYF. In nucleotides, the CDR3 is TGTGCCAGCAGCTTAGTCGGCGGGGGGGCACTTTCTAGCACAGATACGCAGTATTTT.

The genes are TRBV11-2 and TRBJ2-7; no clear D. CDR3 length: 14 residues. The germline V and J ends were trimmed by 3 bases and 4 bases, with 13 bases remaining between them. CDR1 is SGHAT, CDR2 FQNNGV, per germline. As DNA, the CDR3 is TGTGCCAGCAGCTTGTACAAGAGTTTTTACGAGCAGTACTTC. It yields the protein CASSLYKSFYEQYF.

The CDR3 loop reads CASSPEERGGINEQYF. DNA for the CDR3: TGCGCCAGCAGCCCGGAGGAGAGGGGGGGCATCAACGAGCAGTACTTC. The chain joins TRBV4-1 to TRBJ2-7; a possible D gene is TRBD2 (7 bases). From germline, CDR1 is MGHRA and CDR2 YSYEKL. V lost 4 bases and J lost 5, with 21 bases in between. This CDR3 region has 16 residues.

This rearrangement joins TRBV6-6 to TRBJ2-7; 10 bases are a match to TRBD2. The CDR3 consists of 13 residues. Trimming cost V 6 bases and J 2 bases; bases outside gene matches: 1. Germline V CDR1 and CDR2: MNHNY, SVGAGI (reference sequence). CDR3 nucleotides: TGTGCCAGCAGGAGCGGGGGGGCCTACGAGCAGTACTTC. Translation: CASRSGGAYEQYF.

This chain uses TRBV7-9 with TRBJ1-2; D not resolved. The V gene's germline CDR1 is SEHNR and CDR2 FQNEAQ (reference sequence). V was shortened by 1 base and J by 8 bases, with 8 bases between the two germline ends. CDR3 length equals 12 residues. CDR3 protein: CASSLGVVGYTF. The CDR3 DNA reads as TGTGCCAGCAGCTTAGGGGTCGTGGGCTACACCTTC.

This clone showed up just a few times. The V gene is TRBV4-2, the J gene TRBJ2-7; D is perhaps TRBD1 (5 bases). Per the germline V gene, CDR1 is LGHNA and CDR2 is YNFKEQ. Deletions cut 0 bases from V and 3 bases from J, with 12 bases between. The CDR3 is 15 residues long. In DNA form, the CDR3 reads TGTGCCAGCAGCCAAGATGAGCAGGGCTTCTACGAGCAGTACTTC. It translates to CASSQDEQGFYEQYF.

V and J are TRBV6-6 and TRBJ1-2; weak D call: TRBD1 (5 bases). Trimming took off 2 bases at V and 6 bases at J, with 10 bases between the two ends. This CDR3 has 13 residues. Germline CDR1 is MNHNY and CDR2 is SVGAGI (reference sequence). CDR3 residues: CASSYGGLDGYTF. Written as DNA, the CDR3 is TGTGCCAGCAGTTACGGGGGTCTGGATGGCTACACCTTC.

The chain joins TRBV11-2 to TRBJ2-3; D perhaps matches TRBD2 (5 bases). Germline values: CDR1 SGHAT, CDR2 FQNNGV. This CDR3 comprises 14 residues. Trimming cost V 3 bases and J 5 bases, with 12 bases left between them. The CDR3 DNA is TGTGCCAGCAGCTTCGGAGCGGCTGTAGATACGCAGTATTTT. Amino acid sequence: CASSFGAAVDTQYF.

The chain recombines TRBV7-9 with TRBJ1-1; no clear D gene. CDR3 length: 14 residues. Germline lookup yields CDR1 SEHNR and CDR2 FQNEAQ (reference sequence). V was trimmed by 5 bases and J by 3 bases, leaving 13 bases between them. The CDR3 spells CASSAWDSDTEAFF. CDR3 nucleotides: TGTGCCAGCAGCGCGTGGGATTCGGACACTGAAGCTTTCTTT.

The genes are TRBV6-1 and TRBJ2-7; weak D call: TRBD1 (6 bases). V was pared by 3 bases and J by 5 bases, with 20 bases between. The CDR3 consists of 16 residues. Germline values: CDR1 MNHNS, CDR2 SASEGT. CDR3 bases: TGTGCCAGCAGTGACCTTGATGGGGGCCTAACGGACGAGCAGTACTTC. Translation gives CASSDLDGGLTDEQYF.